One sample yielded the 12 T cell receptor beta chains listed below, sequenced in a study of T cell clonality in common variable immunodeficiency. General study points: Fewer deletions and N-nucleotide insertions were reportedly seen in common variable immunodeficiency TCR beta sequences.

No antigen has been identified for these receptors. The table came from immunoSEQ multiplex PCR; TCRdb's copy has only in-frame clones and leaves some out. The sample is made up of some 13,000 clones, none counted only once. Sequencing was carried out using peripheral blood mononuclear cells. The receptors were gathered from a human donor with common variable immunodeficiency.

This clone was detected many times. The read falls 3 residues short of the CDR3 end, and the missing part is taken from the germline J gene. The chain uses TRBV19 and TRBJ1-1; 8 bases agree with TRBD1. The CDR3 spans 15 residues. The trim removed 6 bases at V and 0 bases at J, leaving 6 bases unmatched. The germline CDR1 and CDR2 sequences are LNHDA and SQIVND (reference sequence). The CDR3 reads CASRGWTGMNTEAFF. CDR3 bases read: TGTGCCAGTAGGGGGTGGACAGGGATGAACACTGAA. The complete variable domain, with remaining parts taken from reference TRBV19 and TRBJ1-1, reads DGGITQSPKYLFRKEGQNVTLSCEQNLNHDAMYWYRQDPGQGLRLIYYSQIVNDFQKGDIAEGYSVSREKKESFPLTVTSAQKNPTAFYLCASRGWTGMNTEAFFGQGTRLTVV.

As concerns this clone: Read sequence stops 3 residues before the CDR3 end, and the germline J gene provides the missing end. The chain combines TRBV7-2 with TRBJ1-2; TRBD1 matches 7 bases. Looked up from germline, CDR1 is SGHTA and CDR2 is FQGNSA. J lost 3 bases, V lost 0 bases, and 13 bases had no gene match. The CDR3 has 18 amino acids. Incomplete CDR3 DNA: TGTGCCAGCAGCTTAGCCACTAGGGGGCGGGTACTCGACTATGGC. Translated: CASSLATRGRVLDYG. The full CDR3 protein is CASSLATRGRVLDYGYTF.

This clone showed up just a few times. The read terminates 3 residues ahead of where the CDR3 ends, so the germline J gene completes it. This chain links TRBV11-3 with TRBJ2-1, with 9 bases lining up with TRBD2. Unmatched junction bases numbered 4, after V lost 6 bases and J lost 7 bases. The germline CDR1 and CDR2 sequences are SGHNT and YENEEA. The CDR3 contains 13 residues. CDR3 DNA (partial): TGTGCCAGCAGTTTGAGCGGGGGGAATGAG. Protein: CASSLSGGNE. The CDR3 in full is CASSLSGGNEQFF. Variable domain in full (rest from reference TRBV11-3 and TRBJ2-1): EAGVVQSPRYKIIEKKQPVAFWCNPISGHNTLYWYLQNLGQGPELLIRYENEEAVDDSQLPKDRFSAERLKGVDSTLKIQPAELGDSAVYLCASSLSGGNEQFFGPGTRLTVL.

Worth noting for this clone: The CDR3 end is not reached by the read, which stops 3 residues before it; the germline J gene fills it in. The J gene is TRBJ1-1, the V gene TRBV19; 8 positions agree with TRBD1. Germline V gives CDR1 LNHDA, CDR2 SQIVND (reference sequence). The CDR3 has 14 amino acids. V gave up 5 bases and J gave up 2 bases; unmatched junction bases: 4. The sequenced part of the CDR3 DNA is TGTGCCAGTAGTCAAGACAGGGGTAACACTGAA. Translated, it gives CASSQDRGNTE. The whole CDR3 region reads CASSQDRGNTEAFF.

Only a few counts were recorded for this clone. The read ends 3 residues shy of where the CDR3 ends; the end is completed using the germline J gene. The chain links TRBV7-2 to TRBJ2-1; D gene ambiguous. The CDR3 runs 13 residues. The ends were cut back, 0 bases at V and 4 bases at J, with 4 bases in the middle. CDR1 and CDR2 (germline): SGHTA, FQGNSA. The CDR3 DNA, read in part, is TGTGCCAGCAGCTTAGCGGCATACAATGAG. Translation gives CASSLAAYNE. The whole CDR3 sequence is CASSLAAYNEQFF.

This clone was counted only a few times. The DNA ends 3 residues before the CDR3 does, and the rest of the CDR3 is filled in from the germline J gene. The V gene is TRBV30, the J gene TRBJ2-3, with 10 nucleotides matching TRBD2. The J segment lost 4 bases and the V segment lost 1 base, leaving 5 bases of the junction unmatched. The CDR3 is made up of 15 amino acids. Per the germline V gene, CDR1 is GTSNPN and CDR2 is SVGIG (reference sequence). The CDR3 reads CAWSGLAGEPDTQYF. The sequenced CDR3 bases are TGTGCCTGGAGTGGCCTAGCGGGGGAACCAGATACG.

For this clone: The DNA ends 3 residues before the CDR3 does, and the rest of the CDR3 is filled in from the germline J gene. This chain connects TRBV18 to TRBJ2-3; D is unclear. The CDR3 consists of 15 residues. Trimming removed 3 bases from V and 0 bases from J, with 10 bases in between. The germline gives CDR1 KGHSH, CDR2 LQKENI. The CDR3 spells CASSPAVRSTDTQYF. Incomplete CDR3 DNA: TGTGCCAGCTCACCGGCGGTGCGGAGCACAGATACG.

The table lists this clone with a few counts. The CDR3 end is not reached by the read, which stops 3 residues before it; the germline J gene fills it in. The chain carries TRBV19 and TRBJ1-6; D is undetermined. Germline CDR1 LNHDA, CDR2 SQIVND (reference sequence). The CDR3 runs to 19 residues. V lost 2 bases and J 0 bases, leaving 17 bases between the germline ends. This chain's CDR3 is CASSIRVDRSSSYNSPLHF. CDR3 DNA (partial): TGTGCCAGTAGTATAAGGGTCGACCGTTCGAGCTCCTATAATTCACCC. Based on the CDR3 plus reference TRBV19 and TRBJ1-6, the full variable domain is DGGITQSPKYLFRKEGQNVTLSCEQNLNHDAMYWYRQDPGQGLRLIYYSQIVNDFQKGDIAEGYSVSREKKESFPLTVTSAQKNPTAFYLCASSIRVDRSSSYNSPLHFGNGTRLTVT.

As to this clone: Read data end 3 residues before the CDR3 end; the end is taken from the germline J gene. The rearrangement joins TRBV2 to TRBJ2-1; D gene ambiguous. CDR1 and CDR2 from the germline V gene are SNHLY and FYNNEI. Deletions cut 7 bases from V and 0 bases from J, with 13 bases between. The CDR3 length is 15 residues. The CDR3 protein is CASTTDVSSYNEQFF. The CDR3 bases that were read are TGTGCCAGCACCACAGATGTAAGCTCCTACAATGAG.

Comments on this clone: Read sequence stops 3 residues before the CDR3 end, and the germline J gene provides the missing end. The genes are TRBV7-9 and TRBJ2-7; TRBD1 is a possible D gene (6 bases). The V gene's germline CDR1 is SEHNR and CDR2 FQNEAQ (reference sequence). The V and J ends lost 5 bases and 2 bases respectively, with 16 bases between them. CDR3 length equals 15 residues. The CDR3 here is CASSQSGQRTYEQYF. The sequenced part of the CDR3 DNA is TGTGCCAGCAGCCAATCGGGACAACGAACCTACGAG.

Regarding this clone: The read is 3 residues too short to cover the CDR3 end, so that end is filled in from the germline J gene. The V gene is TRBV6-1, the J gene TRBJ2-7, with 11 nucleotides matching TRBD1. Germline V CDR1 and CDR2: MNHNS, SASEGT. Trimming at V came to 2 bases and at J to 4 bases, leaving 4 bases not matched to a gene. The CDR3 spans 15 residues. The DNA read from the CDR3 is TGTGCCAGCAGTGAACTGGGACAGGGGGTTTACGAG. The encoded protein is CASSELGQGVYE. The CDR3 in full is CASSELGQGVYEQYF.

Remarks on this clone: A read error may produce the germline difference seen at one junction end. Coverage ceases 3 residues before the CDR3 finishes, and the germline J gene fills in the end. V gene TRBV5-5 combines with J gene TRBJ2-7, with 11 bases fitting TRBD2. The germline V gene encodes CDR1 SGHKS and CDR2 YYEKEE (reference sequence). The CDR3 loop spans 15 amino acids. The CDR3 is CASSLGLAVSYEQYF. CDR3 DNA (partial): TGTGCCAGCAGTTTGGGACTAGCGGTGTCCTACGAG.